This T cell receptor beta chain derives from a study of T cell changes during pregnancy in multiple sclerosis. The V segment lost 6 bases and the J segment 0 bases; nucleotides outside the gene matches: 4. The CDR3 contains 14 residues. From germline, CDR1 is ENHRY and CDR2 SYGVKD. Here immunoSEQ multiplex PCR was the method, and the copy in TCRdb shows in-frame clones only, minus some. The sample comprises around 50,000 clones, about 92% of which are singletons, and approximately 0.6% rests with the top ten. The chain recombines TRBV10-3 with TRBJ2-7, with 8 positions matching TRBD1. Material: CD4+ T cells from peripheral blood mononuclear cells, obtained after pregnancy. This receptor was taken from a female donor with multiple sclerosis, enrolled in a pregnancy study. DNA of the CDR3: TGTGCCATCAGGGGGGACAGGAGCTCCTACGAGCAGTACTTC. Protein sequence: CAIRGDRSSYEQYF.